This T cell receptor beta chain was documented in a study of cytomegalovirus exposure and HLA in healthy donors. Whole-study results and caveats: Roughly uniform sequencing depth across donors was assumed, possibly incorrectly. Common viral pathogens (according to a later analysis) appeared linked to several of the most significant clusters.

There are a few counts of this clone. The antigen is unknown. PCR primers comprised 60 Vbeta and 13 Jbeta primers. Only in-frame clones appear in the TCRdb table, and some are missing; sequencing was by immunoSEQ multiplex PCR. This sample has roughly 300,000 clones, with more than 80% found just once. Germline loops: CDR1 LNHNV, CDR2 YYDKDF (reference sequence). V lost 0 bases to trimming and J lost 0 bases, with 8 bases between them. The length of the CDR3 is 15 residues. The rearrangement uses TRBV15 and TRBJ1-2; D unresolved. This TCR was recovered from a man in his forties in good health and CMV-seropositive. The source material was PBMCs. This CDR3 is CATSRETRSNYGYTF. In DNA, the CDR3 is TGTGCCACCAGCAGAGAAACACGATCTAACTATGGCTACACCTTC.